Listed here are 13 T cell receptor beta chains from one sample, sequenced in a study of post-analysis software for immune sequencing data. Study-level results: A few TRBV segments were significantly more frequent in patients than in controls. TRBV5-6, TRBV5-1 and TRBV20-1 were among these segments.

The TCR beta cDNA libraries contained unique molecular identifiers. One entry per CDR3 protein results from TCRdb running MiXCR on the PCR reads. The sample shows approximately 350,000 distinct CDR3 sequences, roughly 30% of them seen only once. No cognate antigen is known for these TCRs. What was sequenced was blood. These receptors were taken from a girl aged 5 to 17 with multiple sclerosis.

The table lists this clonotype with a few counts. This chain links TRBV2 with TRBJ1-1; D not certain. Trimming stripped 7 bases from V and 1 base from J, with 19 bases between. The CDR3 consists of 16 residues. Germline assignment: CDR1 SNHLY and CDR2 FYNNEI. The CDR3 sequence: CASIRTWNSPNTEAFF. The CDR3 nucleotides are TGTGCCAGCATACGTACTTGGAACAGTCCGAACACTGAAGCTTTCTTT. Full variable domain (missing parts from reference TRBV2 and TRBJ1-1): EPEVTQTPSHQVTQMGQEVILRCVPISNHLYFYWYRQILGQKVEFLVSFYNNEISEKSEIFDDQFSVERPDGSNFTLKIRSTKLEDSAMYFCASIRTWNSPNTEAFFGQGTRLTVV.

This clonotype has just a few counts. This sequence joins TRBV29-1 and TRBJ2-5, with 9 nucleotides matching TRBD2. The V segment lost 0 bases and the J segment 5 bases; nucleotides outside the gene matches: 4. Germline V gene lookup returns CDR1 SQVTM and CDR2 ANQGSEA. CDR3 length: 14 amino acids. CDR3 sequence: CSVEEAGGEETQYF. As DNA, the CDR3 is TGCAGCGTTGAAGAGGCGGGGGGGGAGGAGACCCAGTACTTC.

The chain carries TRBV20-1 and TRBJ2-5; maybe TRBD2 (6 bases). The germline V gene encodes CDR1 DFQATT and CDR2 SNEGSKA (reference sequence). CDR3 length: 15 amino acids. V lost 3 bases and J 3 bases, leaving 17 bases between the germline ends. This chain's CDR3 is CSARPPSEREETQYF. The DNA of the CDR3 is TGCAGTGCTAGGCCCCCCTCTGAGCGGGAAGAGACCCAGTACTTC.

The chain carries TRBV5-6 and TRBJ2-1; tentative D call: TRBD1 (5 bases). The CDR3 has 15 amino acids. Germline loops: CDR1 SGHDT, CDR2 YYEEEE. Trimming took 6 bases from V and 1 from J, leaving 14 bases between them. In DNA form, the CDR3 reads TGTGCCAGCACCGAGGCAGGGAAGTCCTACAATGAGCAGTTCTTC. Translated, it gives CASTEAGKSYNEQFF.

This clonotype was counted a few times. The chain employs TRBV12-3 or TRBV12-4 and TRBJ1-3; D is undetermined. The CDR3 consists of 16 residues. The V and J ends lost 9 bases and 0 bases respectively, with 18 bases between them. The CDR3 loop reads CASLIGGTSSGNTIYF. The DNA for the CDR3 is TGTGCCAGTCTCATAGGCGGAACCAGCTCTGGAAACACCATATATTTT.

The chain carries TRBV27 and TRBJ1-2; perhaps TRBD1 as D (6 bases). V lost 0 bases and J lost 2, with 7 bases in between. This CDR3 has 14 amino acids. Germline assignment: CDR1 MNHEY and CDR2 SMNVEV (reference sequence). CDR3 region: CASSLSGGNYGYTF. In nucleotides, the CDR3 is TGTGCCAGCAGTTTATCAGGGGGAAACTATGGCTACACCTTC.

The genes are TRBV28 and TRBJ2-7; 7 bases line up with TRBD2. The J call may be faulty, since TRBJ2-5 better matches the DNA end. Per the germline V gene, CDR1 is MDHEN and CDR2 is SYDVKM. The CDR3 is made up of 13 amino acids. The CDR3 DNA is TGTGCCAGCAGGGGAGGGTGGGGGAAGACCCAGTACTTC. Translation: CASRGGWGKTQYF.

This clonotype has more than one count but fewer than ten. The V gene is TRBV6-5, the J gene TRBJ1-4; D is uncertain. V shed 0 bases and J shed 0 bases, with 2 bases lying between them. In germline, CDR1 is MNHEY, CDR2 SVGAGI. CDR3 size: 14 residues. The CDR3 DNA follows: TGTGCCAGCAGTTACTCGGCAACTAATGAAAAACTGTTTTTT. Residues: CASSYSATNEKLFF.

V is TRBV6-1 and J is TRBJ2-3; no reliable D call. The length of the CDR3 is 13 residues. Per the germline V gene, CDR1 is MNHNS and CDR2 is SASEGT. Trimming pared 6 bases from V and 6 bases from J, leaving 13 bases between. CDR3: CASRSWVSDTQYF. CDR3 coding DNA: TGTGCCAGCAGGAGTTGGGTATCGGATACGCAGTATTTT.

The rearrangement uses TRBV29-1 and TRBJ1-2, with a weak D call TRBD1 (6 bases). V was cut by 1 base and J by 9 bases, with 15 bases left in between. Germline CDR1 reads SQVTM; CDR2 reads ANQGSEA. This CDR3 region has 13 residues. As DNA, the CDR3 is TGCAGCGTTGAAGCACTCAGGGGAGATAGCTACACCTTC. This sequence encodes CSVEALRGDSYTF. Together with reference TRBV29-1 and TRBJ1-2, the CDR3 gives the full variable domain: SAVISQKPSRDICQRGTSLTIQCQVDSQVTMMFWYRQQPGQSLTLIATANQGSEATYESGFVIDKFPISRPNLTFSTLTVSNMSPEDSSIYLCSVEALRGDSYTFGSGTRLTVV.

This clonotype was counted between two and nine times. The V gene is TRBV20-1, the J gene TRBJ1-2; possible D gene TRBD1, 5 bases. The length of the CDR3 is 12 residues. V dropped 6 bases and J dropped 8 bases, with 16 bases sitting between them. Germline V lookup: CDR1 DFQATT, CDR2 SNEGSKA (reference sequence). CDR3 sequence reads: CSAHSGTGGYTF. CDR3 coding DNA: TGCAGTGCCCACTCGGGGACGGGCGGCTACACCTTC.

The chain employs TRBV20-1 and TRBJ2-5; 9 nucleotides line up with TRBD1. Germline loops: CDR1 DFQATT, CDR2 SNEGSKA (reference sequence). V lost 3 bases and J lost 0; bases outside the gene matches: 5. The CDR3 is 15 amino acids. CDR3 bases: TGCAGTGCTAGCGGGGACAGGGTCTACCAAGAGACCCAGTACTTC. Translated: CSASGDRVYQETQYF.

The V and J genes are TRBV13 and TRBJ1-1, with D uncertain. Trimming pared 3 bases from V and 0 bases from J, leaving 5 bases between. The CDR3 totals 13 residues. CDR1 and CDR2 (germline): PRHDT, FYEKMQ (reference sequence). This CDR3 is CASSFPLNTEAFF. The DNA for the CDR3 is TGTGCCAGCAGCTTCCCTTTGAACACTGAAGCTTTCTTT.